This T cell receptor beta chain was captured by sequencing in a study of blood T cells in healthy people across ages. Overall study results and limits: Donor CMV infection status was unknown, possibly confounding age-related changes in expanded clonotypes.

In this sample, this clonotype turned up a few times. Its antigen remains unknown. The CDR3 length is 15 residues. V shed 2 bases and J shed 5 bases, with 14 bases lying between them. Germline-derived CDR1 and CDR2 are SGHKS and YYEKEE (reference sequence). Together with a sample-barcoded 5' primer, a J-beta primer mix was included in a second PCR lasting 7 to 11 cycles. Each CDR3 protein is one row after TCRdb ran MiXCR on the 5' RACE reads. Of around 1,000,000 distinct CDR3 sequences listed, 20% to 25% are singletons. Per-sample PBMC isolation yielded at least 6.5 million cells. The sample was also reused in another study, on T cells of mothers and their children. From that study: Three healthy Caucasian mothers, along with their six children, were the donors.

The receptor's source is a girl aged 2 to 10 in good health. The sequenced sample was blood. The V call is TRBV5-5, the J call TRBJ2-4, with D perhaps assigned TRBD1 or TRBD2 (5 bases each). The CDR3 nucleotides are TGTGCCAGCAGCTTCGAACTGGGACCGGAAAACATTCAGTACTTC. It encodes CASSFELGPENIQYF.